This T cell receptor (beta chain) is from a study of T cell changes during pregnancy in multiple sclerosis. V was pared by 4 bases and J by 2 bases, with 11 bases between. This CDR3 has 14 amino acids. CDR1 and CDR2 from the germline V gene are ENHRY and SYGVKD. The table came from immunoSEQ multiplex PCR; TCRdb's copy has only in-frame clones and leaves some out. The repertoire holds approximately 100,000 clones, with almost 95% as singletons. The chain links TRBV10-3 to TRBJ1-1; D is ambiguous. The source is a female donor with multiple sclerosis, enrolled in a pregnancy study. Sequenced here: peripheral blood, sampled after pregnancy. In DNA form, the CDR3 reads TGTGCCATCAGTGGGACGGGGTTTAACACTGAAGCTTTCTTT. Protein product: CAISGTGFNTEAFF.